The 9 T cell receptor beta chains below come from one sample, sequenced in a study of T cell clonality in common variable immunodeficiency. Libraries were prepared by immunoSEQ multiplex PCR; TCRdb keeps only in-frame clonotypes and omits some of them. The repertoire shows approximately 64,000 clones, none seen only once; the top ten take about 1.7%. Sequencing was performed on peripheral blood mononuclear cells. The receptor set was obtained from a person aged 18-70 years in good health.

This clone was seen ten or more times. The read finishes 3 residues shy of the CDR3 end, and the germline J gene is used to complete it. V usage is TRBV11-2 and J usage is TRBJ2-7; possibly TRBD1 for D (6 bases). The V end was cut by 5 bases, the J end by 4 bases, with 18 bases between. The CDR3 is 15 amino acids. Looked up from germline, CDR1 is SGHAT and CDR2 is FQNNGV. The sequenced part of the CDR3 DNA is TGTGCCAGCAGCCTGCTCGGGACAAAGAGGTACGAG. The encoded protein is CASSLLGTKRYE. The full CDR3 protein is CASSLLGTKRYEQYF.

This clone appeared many times. The read stops 3 residues short of the end of the CDR3; the missing end is completed from the germline J gene. This sequence joins TRBV5-1 and TRBJ1-2, with 7 bases identical to TRBD1. The germline CDR1 and CDR2 sequences are SGHRS and YFSETQ. The V gene end was trimmed by 4 bases and the J gene end by 4 bases; junction bases not matched to a gene: 10. CDR3 size: 15 residues. The CDR3 protein is CASSLTGWGAYGYTF. The CDR3 DNA, read in part, is TGCGCCAGCAGCCTGACAGGGTGGGGTGCCTATGGC.

This clone has a count of ten or more. The read halts 3 residues ahead of the CDR3 end, with the missing end drawn from the germline J gene. This chain joins TRBV7-9 and TRBJ1-1; TRBD1 aligns across 7 bases. Unmatched junction bases numbered 5, after V lost 6 bases and J lost 1 base. The CDR3 contains 14 residues. Germline loops: CDR1 SEHNR, CDR2 FQNEAQ (reference sequence). CDR3 in amino acids: CASSRQGENTEAFF. CDR3 DNA (partial): TGTGCCAGCAGTCGCCAGGGGGAGAACACTGAA.

This clone was seen many times. The sequence runs out 3 residues before the end of the CDR3; the remainder is reconstructed from the germline J gene. The chain has TRBV28 and TRBJ2-1; 8 bases align to TRBD2. CDR3 length equals 17 residues. The germline V gene encodes CDR1 MDHEN and CDR2 SYDVKM. The junction had 7 bases not matched to a gene; V was cut back by 1 base and J by 2 bases. The CDR3 here is CASSLFGGGRPYNEQFF. The part of the CDR3 DNA that was read is TGTGCCAGCAGTTTATTCGGAGGCGGGAGGCCCTACAATGAG.

This clone was counted many times. The read falls 3 residues short of the CDR3 end, and the missing part is taken from the germline J gene. The chain links TRBV30 to TRBJ2-7; TRBD2 matches at 8 bases. The CDR3 sequence is 14 residues long. Trimming cost V 0 bases and J 4 bases; bases outside gene matches: 5. In germline, CDR1 is GTSNPN, CDR2 SVGIG (reference sequence). CDR3 DNA, as far as it was read: TGTGCCTGGAGTGTTGGAAGCGGGGGTTACGAG. Protein sequence: CAWSVGSGGYE. The whole CDR3 region reads CAWSVGSGGYEQYF.

This clone has a count of ten or more. The read terminates 3 residues ahead of where the CDR3 ends, so the germline J gene completes it. The chain joins TRBV7-9 to TRBJ2-7, with a tentative D call TRBD2 (6 bases). Germline-derived CDR1 and CDR2 are SEHNR and FQNEAQ (reference sequence). V lost 1 base and J 4 bases, leaving 14 bases between the germline ends. The CDR3 sequence is 15 residues long. The CDR3 is CASSLGGGEGYEQYF. The CDR3 bases that were read are TGTGCCAGCAGCTTAGGTGGCGGGGAAGGATACGAG.

On this clone: Read data end 3 residues before the CDR3 end; the end is taken from the germline J gene. This sequence joins TRBV14 and TRBJ2-7; the D is unclear. V lost 2 bases and J lost 2, with 16 bases in between. In germline, CDR1 is SGHDN, CDR2 FVKESK. This CDR3 has 16 residues. CDR3 DNA, as far as it was read: TGTGCCAGCAGCCAACTCGGCCTACCAGGCGCCTACGAG. Residues: CASSQLGLPGAYE. The full CDR3 protein is CASSQLGLPGAYEQYF.

This clone was counted ten times or more. The CDR3: CSVRQGGEQYF. The sequenced CDR3 bases are TGCAGCGTGCGACAGGGTGGCGAG. The rearrangement uses TRBV29-1 and TRBJ2-7; 7 bases align to TRBD1. The CDR3 goes on 3 residues after the read ends, and that part is filled in from the germline J gene. The CDR3 contains 11 residues. CDR1 is SQVTM and CDR2 is ANQGSEA in the germline V gene. The junction had 5 bases not matched to a gene; V was cut back by 6 bases and J by 6 bases.

This clone was observed many times. The CDR3 here is CASSEFGGNEQFF. Partial CDR3 DNA: TGTGCCAGCAGTGAGTTCGGGGGAAATGAG. This sequence joins TRBV6-1 and TRBJ2-1, with a weak D call TRBD2 (6 bases). Sequencing ends 3 residues short of the CDR3 end; the germline J gene provides the rest. From germline, CDR1 is MNHNS and CDR2 SASEGT. V dropped 3 bases and J dropped 7 bases, with 10 bases sitting between them. The length of the CDR3 is 13 residues.